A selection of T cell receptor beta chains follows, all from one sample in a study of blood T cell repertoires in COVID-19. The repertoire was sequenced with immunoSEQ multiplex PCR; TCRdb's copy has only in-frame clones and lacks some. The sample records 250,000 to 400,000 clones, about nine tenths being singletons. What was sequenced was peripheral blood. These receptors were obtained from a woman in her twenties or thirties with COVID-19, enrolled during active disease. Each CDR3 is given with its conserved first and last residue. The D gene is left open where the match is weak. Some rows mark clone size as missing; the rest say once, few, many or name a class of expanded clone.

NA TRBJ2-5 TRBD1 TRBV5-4 TGTGCCAGCAGCCCCCCCGACAGGGGCGAGACCCAGTACTTC CASSPPDRGETQYF
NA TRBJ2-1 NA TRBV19 TGTGCCAGTAGTAGGGGAGGGACAGGAAGCCGATACAATGAGCAGTTCTTC CASSRGGTGSRYNEQFF
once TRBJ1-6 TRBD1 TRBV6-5 TGTGCCAGCAAAGGGGGACAGGGGGACTCACCCCTCCACTTT CASKGGQGDSPLHF
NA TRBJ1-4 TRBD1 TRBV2 TGTGCCAGCAGTGAAAGGACAGGGACTGAAAAACTGTTTTTT CASSERTGTEKLFF
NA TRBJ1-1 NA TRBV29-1 TGCAGCGCCGGGAGACAGCTCAACACTGAAGCTTTCTTT CSAGRQLNTEAFF
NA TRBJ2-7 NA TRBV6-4 TGTGCCAGCAGTGAATCCGCAGGGAGGAACGAGCAGTACTTC CASSESAGRNEQYF
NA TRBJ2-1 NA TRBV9 TGTGCCAGCAGCGTAGACGGGTGGAACGAATTCGATGAGCAGTTCTTC CASSVDGWNEFDEQFF
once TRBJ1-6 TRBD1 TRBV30 TGTGCCGGTACGACAGGGGATAATTCACCCCTCCACTTT CAGTTGDNSPLHF
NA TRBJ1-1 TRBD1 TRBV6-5 TGTGCCAGCAATAGACAGGGGGAAGCTTTCTTT CASNRQGEAFF
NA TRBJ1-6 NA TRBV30 TGTGCCGCATCACAGGTGGCGGCTTCACCCCTCCACTTT CAASQVAASPLHF
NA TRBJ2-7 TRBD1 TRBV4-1 TGCGCCAGCAGCCAACGACAGGGCTACGAGCAGTACTTC CASSQRQGYEQYF
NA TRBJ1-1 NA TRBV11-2 TGTGCCAGCAGCTTAGACGTCAGGAACACTGAAGCTTTCTTT CASSLDVRNTEAFF
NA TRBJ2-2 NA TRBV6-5 TGTGCCAGCAGGACTTTTTCCGGGGAGCTGTTTTTT CASRTFSGELFF
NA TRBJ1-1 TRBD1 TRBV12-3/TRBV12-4 TGTGCCAGCAGCTCCGGGACAGATGAAGCTTTCTTT CASSSGTDEAFF
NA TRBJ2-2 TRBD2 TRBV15 TGTGCCACCAGCAAGCCTAGCGGGCAGAACACCGGGGAGCTGTTTTTT CATSKPSGQNTGELFF
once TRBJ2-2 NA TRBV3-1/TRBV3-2 TGTGCCAGCAGCCTCCCGGGGGGGGAGCTGTTTTTT CASSLPGGELFF
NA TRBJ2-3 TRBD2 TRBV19 TGTGCCAGTAGTATTCTATTCGCGGGAGATATCGCAGATACGCAGTATTTT CASSILFAGDIADTQYF
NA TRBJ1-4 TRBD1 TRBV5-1 TGCGCCAGCAGCCGCCTTACGGACAGGGGGCATGAAAAACTGTTTTTT CASSRLTDRGHEKLFF
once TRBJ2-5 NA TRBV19 TGTGCCAGTAGTCCAACTAGATTTGGGGAGACCCAGTACTTC CASSPTRFGETQYF
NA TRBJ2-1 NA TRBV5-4 TGTGCCAGCAGCTTGGACGCCGAGTACAATGAGCAGTTCTTC CASSLDAEYNEQFF
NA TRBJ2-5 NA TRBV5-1 TGCGCCAGCAGCCCGGGGATGAGCGAGACCCAGTACTTC CASSPGMSETQYF
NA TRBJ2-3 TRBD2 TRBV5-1 TGCGCCAGCAGTGCAGCTAGCGGAGGCACAGATACGCAGTATTTT CASSAASGGTDTQYF
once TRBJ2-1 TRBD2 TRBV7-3 TGTGCCAGCAGCTCTAGCGGGAGGTACAATGAGCAGTTCTTC CASSSSGRYNEQFF
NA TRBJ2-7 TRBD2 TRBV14 TGTGCCAGCAGCCGACCCGGGACTAGCGGTGGGGCTGAGCAGTACTTC CASSRPGTSGGAEQYF
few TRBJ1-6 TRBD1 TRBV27 TGTGCCAGCTCGACAGGGGGGGGGAATTCACCCCTCCACTTT CASSTGGGNSPLHF
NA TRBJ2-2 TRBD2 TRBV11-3 TGTGCCAGCAGCTTTAGCGGGGTGAACACCGGGGAGCTGTTTTTT CASSFSGVNTGELFF
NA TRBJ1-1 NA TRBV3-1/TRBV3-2 TGTGCCAGCAGCCATAAGGACAGGAACACTGAAGCTTTCTTT CASSHKDRNTEAFF
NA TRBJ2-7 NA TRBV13 TGTGCCAGCAGCCCCGTCGTTTTTAGCGGCGACTACGAGCAGTACTTC CASSPVVFSGDYEQYF
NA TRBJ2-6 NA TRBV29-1 TGCAGCGTTTACAGGGTCGGGGCCAACGTCCTGACTTTC CSVYRVGANVLTF
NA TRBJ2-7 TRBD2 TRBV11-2 TGTGCCAGCAGCTTAGCTGGCGGGAGCTCCTACGAGCAGTACTTC CASSLAGGSSYEQYF
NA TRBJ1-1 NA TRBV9 TGTGCCAGCAGCGTAGGGCAGGCGAACACTGAAGCTTTCTTT CASSVGQANTEAFF
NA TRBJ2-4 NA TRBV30 TGTGCCTGGAGTGTGGAGAGGGCCAAAAACATTCAGTACTTC CAWSVERAKNIQYF
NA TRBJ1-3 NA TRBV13 TGTGCCAGCAGCCCGAACTCCGGATACTACTCTGGAAACACCATATATTTT CASSPNSGYYSGNTIYF
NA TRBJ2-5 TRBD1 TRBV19 TGTGCCACCTCGAGGGACAGGGAGGAGACCCAGTACTTC CATSRDREETQYF
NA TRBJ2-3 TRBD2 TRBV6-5 TGTGCCAGCAGTTACTCGAGCGGGAAGAGCACAGATACGCAGTATTTT CASSYSSGKSTDTQYF
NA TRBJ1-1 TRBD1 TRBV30 TGTGCCTGGAGGACAGGGGGCGGGACTGAAGCTTTCTTT CAWRTGGGTEAFF
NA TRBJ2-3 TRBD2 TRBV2 TGTGCCAGCAGGATCCTAGCGGCCGCGCAGGATACGCAGTATTTT CASRILAAAQDTQYF
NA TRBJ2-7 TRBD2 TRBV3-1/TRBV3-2 TGTGCCAGCAGCCAGGGACTAGCCTCCTACGAGCAGTACTTC CASSQGLASYEQYF
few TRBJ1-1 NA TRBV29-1 TGCAGCGTCGCGGGACGGATGAACACTGAAGCTTTCTTT CSVAGRMNTEAFF
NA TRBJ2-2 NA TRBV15 TGTGCCACCAGCAGAGATAGTAAGGGAGTAGTGTGGACCGGGGAGCTGTTTTTT CATSRDSKGVVWTGELFF
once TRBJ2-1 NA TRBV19 TGTGCCAGTAGTCTTACCGGGACTGCAAATGAGCAGTTCTTC CASSLTGTANEQFF
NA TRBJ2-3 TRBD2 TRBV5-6 TGTGCCAGCAGCTTGAGTAGCGGGGGAGATACGCAGTATTTT CASSLSSGGDTQYF
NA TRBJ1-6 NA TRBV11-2 TGTGCCAGCAGCCCCCGCGCGGCAGTAAATTCACCCCTCCACTTT CASSPRAAVNSPLHF
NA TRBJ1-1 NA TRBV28 TGTGCCAGCAGTTTTCAAGGACAGCATGAAGCTTTCTTT CASSFQGQHEAFF
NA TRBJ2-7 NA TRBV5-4 TGTGCCAGCAGCTTAGGAGGGATTTACGAGCAGTACTTC CASSLGGIYEQYF
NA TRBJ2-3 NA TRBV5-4 TGTGCCAGCAGCTTCTCCTCCGAGGAAAGCACAGATACGCAGTATTTT CASSFSSEESTDTQYF
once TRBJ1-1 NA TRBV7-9 TGTGCCAGCAGCTTAGCGACCGCAGGGGCTTTCTTT CASSLATAGAFF
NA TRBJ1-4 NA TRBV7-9 TGTGCCAGCAGCTCAGGACACGGAGGGGAAAAACTGTTTTTT CASSSGHGGEKLFF
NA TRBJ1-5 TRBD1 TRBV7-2 TGTGCCAGCAGCCGGGACAGGAGCAATCAGCCCCAGCATTTT CASSRDRSNQPQHF
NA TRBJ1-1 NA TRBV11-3 TGTGCCAGCAGCTTATGGGGGGACACTGAAGCTTTCTTT CASSLWGDTEAFF
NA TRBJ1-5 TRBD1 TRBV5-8 TGTGCCAGCAGCCTAAAGCGCGGGACAGGGTTAAATCAGCCCCAGCATTTT CASSLKRGTGLNQPQHF
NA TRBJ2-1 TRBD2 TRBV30 TGTGCCTGGAGTCCGGGACTAGCGGGAGGGCCACAGCAGTTCTTC CAWSPGLAGGPQQFF
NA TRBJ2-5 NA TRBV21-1 TGTGCCAGCAGACGCGAGACAATTACTAGCGGGAGCGGAGAGACCCAGTACTTC CASRRETITSGSGETQYF
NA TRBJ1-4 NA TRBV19 TGTGCCAGTAGTCGGCGGACACCGGGGGCTAATGAAAAACTGTTTTTT CASSRRTPGANEKLFF
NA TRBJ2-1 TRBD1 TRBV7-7 TGTGCCAGCAGCTTAGGCTCGGGACAGGGGGACGAGCAGTTCTTC CASSLGSGQGDEQFF